This TCR beta chain came from a study of T-cell memory formation after mild COVID-19. Whole-study findings and limits: Memory sampled before infection contained some responding clones, suggesting cross-reactive memory joined.

The authors produced TCR alpha and TCR beta cDNA libraries with sample barcodes and UMIs by 5'RACE using constant-segment primers. From the 5' RACE reads, TCRdb called clonotypes with MiXCR, one entry per CDR3 protein. The data hold about 350,000 distinct CDR3 sequences, with roughly an eighth observed a single time. The sample holds many counts of this clonotype. The antigen remains undetermined. Trimming stripped 3 bases from V and 7 bases from J, with 12 bases between. The CDR3 consists of 13 residues. V gene TRBV12-3 or TRBV12-4 combines with J gene TRBJ2-5; D may be TRBD1 (5 bases). The source is a man between 18 and 29 years old who had mild COVID-19 (a few samples of this study predate the infection). Cell type and time point are not known. Sequencing was done on a sample of PBMCs or a T cell subset sorted from them (not recorded which). CDR3 protein: CASSLGLKGTQYF. The DNA of the CDR3 is TGTGCCAGCAGTTTGGGGCTGAAGGGGACCCAGTACTTC.